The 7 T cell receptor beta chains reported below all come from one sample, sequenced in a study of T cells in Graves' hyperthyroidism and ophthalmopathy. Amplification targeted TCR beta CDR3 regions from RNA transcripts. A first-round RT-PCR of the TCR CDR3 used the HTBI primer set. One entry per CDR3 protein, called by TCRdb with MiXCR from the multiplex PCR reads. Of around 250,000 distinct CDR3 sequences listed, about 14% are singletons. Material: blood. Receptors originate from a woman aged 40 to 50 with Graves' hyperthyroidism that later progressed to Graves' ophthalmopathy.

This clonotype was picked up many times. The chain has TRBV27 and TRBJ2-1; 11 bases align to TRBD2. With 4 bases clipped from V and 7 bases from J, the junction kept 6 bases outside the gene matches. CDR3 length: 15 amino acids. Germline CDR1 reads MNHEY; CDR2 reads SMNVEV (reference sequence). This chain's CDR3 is CASSYGTSGKNEQFF. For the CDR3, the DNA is TGTGCCAGCAGTTACGGGACTAGCGGTAAAAATGAGCAGTTCTTC.

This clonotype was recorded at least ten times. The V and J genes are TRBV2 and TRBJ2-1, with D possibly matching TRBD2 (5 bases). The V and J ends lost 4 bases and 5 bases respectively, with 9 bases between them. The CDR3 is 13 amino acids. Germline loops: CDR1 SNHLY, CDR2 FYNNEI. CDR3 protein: CASSVRGDNEQFF. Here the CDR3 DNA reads TGTGCCAGCAGTGTCCGGGGTGACAATGAGCAGTTCTTC.

The CDR3 reads CASSHQAGVPNEQFF. DNA of the CDR3: TGTGCCAGCAGCCATCAAGCCGGGGTCCCCAATGAGCAGTTCTTC. The chain carries TRBV3-1 and TRBJ2-1, with D perhaps matching TRBD2 (5 bases). Germline V gives CDR1 LGHDT, CDR2 YNNKEL (reference sequence). The CDR3 length is 15 residues. V shed 3 bases and J shed 6 bases, with 15 bases lying between them.

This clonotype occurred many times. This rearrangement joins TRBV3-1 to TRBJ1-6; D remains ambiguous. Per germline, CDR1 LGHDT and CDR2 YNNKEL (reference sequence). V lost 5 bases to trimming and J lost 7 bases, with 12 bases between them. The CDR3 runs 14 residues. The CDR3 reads CASSSQHPNSPLHF. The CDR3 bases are TGTGCCAGCAGCTCACAGCACCCAAATTCACCCCTCCACTTT.

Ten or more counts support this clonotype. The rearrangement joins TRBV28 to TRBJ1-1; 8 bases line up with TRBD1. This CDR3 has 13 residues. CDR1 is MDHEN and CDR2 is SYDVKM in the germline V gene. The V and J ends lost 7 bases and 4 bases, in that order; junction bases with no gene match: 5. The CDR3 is CASTPGGRTEAFF. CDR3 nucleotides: TGTGCCAGCACGCCAGGGGGCCGCACTGAAGCTTTCTTT.

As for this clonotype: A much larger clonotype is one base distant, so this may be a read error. In nucleotides, the CDR3 is TGTGCCAGCAGTTTCGTTTGGTCCTACGAGCAGTACTTC. Translation gives CASSFVWSYEQYF. The gene calls are TRBV27 and TRBJ2-7; D gene ambiguous. V lost 3 bases and J lost 1, with 7 bases in between. The CDR3 runs 13 residues. Looked up from germline, CDR1 is MNHEY and CDR2 is SMNVEV (reference sequence).

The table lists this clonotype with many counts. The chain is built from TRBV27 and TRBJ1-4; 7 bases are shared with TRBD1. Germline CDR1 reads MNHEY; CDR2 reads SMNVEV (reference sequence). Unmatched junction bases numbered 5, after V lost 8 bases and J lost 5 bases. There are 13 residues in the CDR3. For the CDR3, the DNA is TGTGCCAGCCGGGGACAGCTGAATGAAAAACTGTTTTTT. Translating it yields CASRGQLNEKLFF.